The sequence of this TCR beta chain was determined in a study of blood T cell repertoires in COVID-19. Turning to the study itself: Specimens from acute and convalescent COVID-19 originated in the United States, Italy and Spain. PBMCs, B-cell-depleted T cells, or T cells were the source of the cDNA or gDNA that made up the material.

The CDR3 contains 14 residues. Trimming pared 0 bases from V and 0 bases from J, leaving 3 bases between. The germline V gene encodes CDR1 SGHVS and CDR2 FQNEAQ. As handled by the study authors: Researchers report that nucleated cell counts were estimated from reference gene primer amplification. Only in-frame clones appear in the TCRdb table, and some are missing; sequencing was by immunoSEQ multiplex PCR. The V and J calls and clone size are taken from that table; D and trimming were inferred from the DNA. The profile covers 300,000 to 400,000 clones, with 75% to 90% appearing a single time and around 6% taken by the ten largest. Patients at the Seattle site were enrolled during active infection and followed longitudinally.

Sequenced sample: peripheral blood. The origin of this receptor is a woman between 50 and 59 years old with COVID-19, enrolled during active disease. The chain uses TRBV7-8 and TRBJ2-1, with D unclear. CDR3 sequence (DNA): TGTGCCAGCAGCTTAGCTAACTCCTACAATGAGCAGTTCTTC. Encoded protein: CASSLANSYNEQFF.